A single sample is the source of the 32 T cell receptor beta chains below, sequenced in a study of shared clonotypes between healthy human individuals. TCRdb keeps only in-frame clones here, not all; method: immunoSEQ multiplex PCR. The sample has about 1.1 million clones; 70% to 80% are singletons. Material: memory CD4+ T cells from PBMCs. The subset: CD45RA-negative fraction. The receptor source for this set is a man between 18 and 35 years old in good health. Some clones in this sample may be carry-over from other donors' samples.

The chain joins TRBV11-1 to TRBJ1-4; the match to TRBD1 covers 9 bases. The length of the CDR3 is 14 residues. In germline, CDR1 is SGHAT, CDR2 FQDESV (reference sequence). With V trimmed by 4 bases and J by 8 bases, 5 bases remained unmatched. DNA for the CDR3: TGTGCCAGCAGCTGGACAGGGGTTGGGGAAAAACTGTTTTTT. Translation gives CASSWTGVGEKLFF. The full variable domain, its missing parts supplied by reference TRBV11-1 and TRBJ1-4, is EAEVAQSPRYKITEKSQAVAFWCDPISGHATLYWYRQILGQGPELLVQFQDESVVDDSQLPKDRFSAERLKGVDSTLKIQPAELGDSAMYLCASSWTGVGEKLFFGSGTQLSVL.

The chain combines TRBV2 with TRBJ2-2, with 12 bases aligning to TRBD2. The length of the CDR3 is 17 residues. Per the germline V gene, CDR1 is SNHLY and CDR2 is FYNNEI. V trimming: 5 bases; J trimming: 4 bases; junction bases outside the gene matches: 8. The DNA of the CDR3 is TGTGCCAGCAGTCGGCCAGCACTAGCGGGAGGCACCGGGGAGCTGTTTTTT. It yields the protein CASSRPALAGGTGELFF.

With respect to this clone: A junction boundary mismatches the germline segment, possibly from a read error. The chain recombines TRBV5-1 with TRBJ1-4, with D possibly matching TRBD1 (5 bases). The germline V gene encodes CDR1 SGHRS and CDR2 YFSETQ. The CDR3 runs to 14 residues. The CDR3 DNA sequence: TGCGCCAGCTGCGTCGGACATTCTAACGAAAAACTGTTTTTT. This codes for CASCVGHSNEKLFF.

The rearrangement joins TRBV5-4 to TRBJ1-2, with a weak D call TRBD1 (5 bases). The CDR3 consists of 13 residues. Trimming pared 1 base from V and 8 bases from J, leaving 12 bases between. Germline CDR1 and CDR2: SGHNT and YYREEE (reference sequence). CDR3 DNA: TGTGCCAGCAGCTTGCAGGGAACGGAGGGCTACACCTTC. Amino acid sequence: CASSLQGTEGYTF.

The rearrangement joins TRBV30 to TRBJ1-1, with D hard to call. From germline, CDR1 is GTSNPN and CDR2 SVGIG (reference sequence). The CDR3 has 13 residues. The ends were cut back, 3 bases at V and 4 bases at J, with 12 bases in the middle. CDR3 loop: CAWSRTSGTEAFF. The CDR3, as DNA: TGTGCCTGGAGCCGGACTAGCGGCACTGAAGCTTTCTTT.

V is TRBV11-3 and J is TRBJ2-3; D is perhaps TRBD1 (5 bases). Germline CDR1 SGHNT, CDR2 YENEEA. The length of the CDR3 is 15 residues. V shed 5 bases and J shed 2 bases, with 14 bases lying between them. The CDR3 loop is CASSTGAAYTDTQYF. CDR3 DNA sequence: TGTGCCAGCAGCACAGGCGCTGCTTACACAGATACGCAGTATTTT. Using reference TRBV11-3 and TRBJ2-3 for the parts outside the CDR3, the full variable domain is EAGVVQSPRYKIIEKKQPVAFWCNPISGHNTLYWYLQNLGQGPELLIRYENEEAVDDSQLPKDRFSAERLKGVDSTLKIQPAELGDSAVYLCASSTGAAYTDTQYFGPGTRLTVL.

The chain combines TRBV7-8 with TRBJ2-1, with 8 bases identical to TRBD1. From germline, CDR1 is SGHVS and CDR2 FQNEAQ. Trimming took 2 bases from V and 9 from J; bases not matched to a gene: 3. There are 13 residues in the CDR3. This CDR3 reads CASSLSGGGEQFF. In DNA form, the CDR3 reads TGTGCCAGCAGCTTATCAGGGGGCGGTGAGCAGTTCTTC.

This clone was detected only a few times. The chain is built from TRBV21-1 and TRBJ1-2; the D call of TRBD1 is as the table states it, not checked on the DNA. TRBV21-1 is marked as a pseudogene. The CDR3 runs 13 residues. CDR3 sequence reads: CASSKGHYYGYTF. CDR3 nucleotide sequence: TGTGCCAGCAGCAAAGGACACTACTATGGCTACACCTTC.

The chain links TRBV5-4 to TRBJ1-2; D call uncertain. V lost 4 bases and J 4 bases, leaving 11 bases between the germline ends. This CDR3 comprises 13 residues. CDR1 and CDR2 (germline): SGHNT, YYREEE (reference sequence). Here the CDR3 reads CASSVDGSYGYTF. The CDR3 nucleotides read TGTGCCAGCAGCGTGGACGGTTCCTATGGCTACACCTTC.

The rearrangement uses TRBV7-3 and TRBJ2-1; D perhaps matches TRBD1 (6 bases). Trimming took off 4 bases at V and 1 base at J, with 11 bases between the two ends. This CDR3 contains 15 residues. CDR1 and CDR2 (germline): SGHTA, FQGTGA. CDR3 protein: CASSSRGNSYNEQFF. CDR3 nucleotides: TGTGCCAGCAGCTCGAGGGGGAATTCCTACAATGAGCAGTTCTTC.

The chain carries TRBV4-1 and TRBJ1-2, with 7 bases lining up with TRBD1. The germline CDR1 and CDR2 sequences are MGHRA and YSYEKL. The length of the CDR3 is 14 residues. J lost 4 bases, V lost 2 bases, and 4 bases had no gene match. CDR3 amino acids: CASSQPGQSYGYTF. As DNA, the CDR3 is TGCGCCAGCAGCCAACCGGGACAGTCCTATGGCTACACCTTC.

The V and J genes are TRBV19 and TRBJ1-1; possibly TRBD1 for D (5 bases). CDR1 and CDR2 from the germline V gene are LNHDA and SQIVND (reference sequence). The V gene lost 3 bases and the J gene lost 0 bases, with 14 bases spanning the gap. This CDR3 is built from 16 residues. The CDR3: CASSIRAGSLNTEAFF. In DNA form, the CDR3 reads TGTGCCAGTAGTATCCGAGCAGGGTCTCTGAACACTGAAGCTTTCTTT. Filled out from reference TRBV19 and TRBJ1-1, the complete variable domain reads DGGITQSPKYLFRKEGQNVTLSCEQNLNHDAMYWYRQDPGQGLRLIYYSQIVNDFQKGDIAEGYSVSREKKESFPLTVTSAQKNPTAFYLCASSIRAGSLNTEAFFGQGTRLTVV.

The chain joins TRBV28 to TRBJ1-2; possible D gene TRBD1, 5 bases. This CDR3 is 15 amino acids long. Trimming removed 6 bases at V and 3 bases at J, with 17 bases between. The germline V gene encodes CDR1 MDHEN and CDR2 SYDVKM. The CDR3 sequence is CASRQGWAGDYGYTF. The CDR3 DNA is TGTGCCAGCAGGCAAGGGTGGGCGGGGGACTATGGCTACACCTTC.

This clone appeared a few times. The genes are TRBV15 and TRBJ2-3; no definite D call. Looked up from germline, CDR1 is LNHNV and CDR2 is YYDKDF (reference sequence). V was pared by 3 bases and J by 0 bases, with 10 bases between. The CDR3 runs to 15 residues. CDR3 DNA sequence: TGTGCCACCAGCAGGGACGGGCTAAGCACAGATACGCAGTATTTT. Translation: CATSRDGLSTDTQYF.

The chain couples TRBV12-5 to TRBJ2-5, with a possible D match to TRBD2 (5 bases). CDR1 LGHNT and CDR2 FRNRAP come from the germline V gene. V lost 2 bases and J 3 bases, leaving 7 bases between the germline ends. The CDR3 spans 13 residues. CDR3 amino acids: CASGLPEEETQYF. CDR3 bases: TGTGCTAGTGGTTTGCCGGAGGAAGAGACCCAGTACTTC.

This clone was counted between two and nine times. The V and J genes are TRBV30 and TRBJ1-1, with TRBD1 identical over 7 bases. Germline assignment: CDR1 GTSNPN and CDR2 SVGIG (reference sequence). This CDR3 has 13 residues. Unmatched junction bases numbered 5, after V lost 7 bases and J lost 0 bases. Here the CDR3 DNA reads TGTGCCTACACGGGACAGTTGAACACTGAAGCTTTCTTT. Translated: CAYTGQLNTEAFF.

The chain uses TRBV9 and TRBJ2-1, with TRBD2 as a possible D gene (6 bases). The germline V and J ends were trimmed by 0 bases and 5 bases, with 24 bases remaining between them. Germline V gene data show CDR1 as SGDLS and CDR2 as YYNGEE. CDR3 length: 19 residues. The CDR3 is CASSVVALAGERANNEQFF. In DNA, the CDR3 is TGTGCCAGCAGCGTAGTCGCTTTGGCCGGTGAGCGGGCTAACAATGAGCAGTTCTTC.

This clone was observed once. This chain connects TRBV10-3 to TRBJ1-1, with TRBD1 matching 7 bases. The germline CDR1 and CDR2 sequences are ENHRY and SYGVKD. The trim removed 3 bases at V and 1 base at J, leaving 2 bases unmatched. This CDR3 is 14 amino acids long. CDR3 DNA sequence: TGTGCCATCAGTGACAACAGGGGGAACACTGAAGCTTTCTTT. Translating gives CAISDNRGNTEAFF.

This clone appeared a single time. V is TRBV28 and J is TRBJ1-4; no firm D call. This CDR3 region has 14 residues. Trimming took off 6 bases at V and 4 bases at J, with 12 bases between the two ends. CDR1 is MDHEN, CDR2 SYDVKM, per germline. CDR3 in DNA: TGTGCCAGCAGGCGTCGGGTTCTTAATGAAAAACTGTTTTTT. Protein: CASRRRVLNEKLFF.

In its sample, this clone was seen a few times. The V gene is TRBV4-1, the J gene TRBJ2-7, with D perhaps TRBD1 or TRBD2 (5 bases each). The CDR3 sequence is 15 residues long. Per germline, CDR1 MGHRA and CDR2 YSYEKL. The V end lost 0 bases, the J end lost 8 bases, and 17 bases lay between the germline ends. DNA for the CDR3: TGCGCCAGCAGCCAAGACCCCCGGGGCATGGGCAAGCAGTACTTC. Translated, it gives CASSQDPRGMGKQYF.

This sequence joins TRBV7-8 and TRBJ1-2; possibly TRBD1 for D (5 bases). V lost 5 bases, J lost 8 bases, and 18 bases lay in between. This CDR3 comprises 14 residues. Germline CDR1 SGHVS, CDR2 FQNEAQ. The CDR3 DNA follows: TGTGCCAGCAGCCCGGCAGGGAAAGGTTTGGGCTACACCTTC. It encodes CASSPAGKGLGYTF.

This chain links TRBV5-8 with TRBJ1-1; D is uncertain. V lost 4 bases and J lost 4, with 17 bases in between. The CDR3 loop spans 15 amino acids. CDR1 is SGHTS and CDR2 is YDEGEE in the germline V gene. The CDR3 region is CASSLGRGGGTEAFF. Written as DNA, the CDR3 is TGTGCCAGCAGCCTGGGCCGGGGAGGCGGCACTGAAGCTTTCTTT.

A remark on this clone: Other nucleotide sequences in the sample specify the same CDR3. The V call is TRBV9, the J call TRBJ1-4, with D perhaps matching TRBD1 (6 bases). The V and J ends lost 0 bases and 3 bases respectively, with 9 bases between them. The germline CDR1 and CDR2 sequences are SGDLS and YYNGEE. The length of the CDR3 is 15 residues. The CDR3 region is CASSVEQGPNEKLFF. CDR3 bases: TGTGCCAGCAGCGTAGAACAGGGCCCTAATGAAAAACTGTTTTTT.

On this clone itself: It may be a read error: a sequence one base away is much more abundant. The chain has TRBV9 and TRBJ1-4; no reliable D call. CDR1 is SGDLS and CDR2 is YYNGEE in the germline V gene. V lost 4 bases, J lost 3 bases, and 13 bases lay in between. CDR3 size: 15 residues. DNA for the CDR3: TGTGCCAGCAGCCCACGATCTGCAGCTAATGAAAAACTGTTTTTT. Protein product: CASSPRSAANEKLFF. The full variable domain, its missing parts supplied by reference TRBV9 and TRBJ1-4, is DSGVTQTPKHLITATGQRVTLRCSPRSGDLSVYWYQQSLDQGLQFLIQYYNGEERAKGNILERFSAQQFPDLHSELNLSSLELGDSALYFCASSPRSAANEKLFFGSGTQLSVL.

The chain recombines TRBV5-1 with TRBJ2-1; a possible D gene is TRBD1 (6 bases). V was pared by 3 bases and J by 2 bases, with 12 bases between. The CDR3 sequence is 15 residues long. Germline V gene sequence: CDR1 SGHRS, CDR2 YFSETQ. The CDR3 here is CASSSTGLTYNEQFF. The CDR3 nucleotides are TGCGCCAGCAGCTCGACAGGCCTAACCTACAATGAGCAGTTCTTC.

The chain carries TRBV14 and TRBJ2-1; weak D call: TRBD2 (5 bases). CDR3 length: 21 residues. The germline CDR1 and CDR2 sequences are SGHDN and FVKESK. Trimming stripped 1 base from V and 0 bases from J, with 25 bases between. The CDR3: CASSQARTLGERWDSYNEQFF. CDR3 DNA: TGTGCCAGCAGCCAAGCCAGGACCCTCGGGGAGCGGTGGGACTCCTACAATGAGCAGTTCTTC.

The chain carries TRBV7-8 and TRBJ1-2; tentatively, D is TRBD1 (6 bases). V was cut by 5 bases and J by 2 bases, with 12 bases left in between. This CDR3 comprises 14 residues. Looked up from germline, CDR1 is SGHVS and CDR2 is FQNEAQ. The CDR3 nucleotides are TGTGCCAGCAGCACCCGACAGGCAAACTATGGCTACACCTTC. Amino acids: CASSTRQANYGYTF. The full variable domain, with the rest looked up from reference TRBV7-8 and TRBJ1-2, is GAGVSQSPRYKVAKRGQDVALRCDPISGHVSLFWYQQALGQGPEFLTYFQNEAQLDKSGLPSDRFFAERPEGSVSTLKIQRTQQEDSAVYLCASSTRQANYGYTFGSGTRLTVV.

The chain links TRBV7-6 to TRBJ2-1; tentatively, D is TRBD1 or TRBD2 (6 bases each). V lost 3 bases to trimming and J lost 0 bases, with 12 bases between them. Per the germline V gene, CDR1 is SGHVS and CDR2 is FNYEAQ. There are 16 residues in the CDR3. In DNA form, the CDR3 reads TGTGCCAGCAGCTTGGCGGGACATAGCTCCTACAATGAGCAGTTCTTC. Its translation: CASSLAGHSSYNEQFF.

The chain combines TRBV19 with TRBJ2-1; 9 bases are shared with TRBD2. The CDR3 is made up of 16 amino acids. V gave up 4 bases and J gave up 4 bases; unmatched junction bases: 8. Germline V gene lookup returns CDR1 LNHDA and CDR2 SQIVND (reference sequence). The CDR3 reads CASSKSRTSDYNEQFF. The DNA for the CDR3 is TGTGCCAGTAGTAAATCAAGGACTAGCGATTACAATGAGCAGTTCTTC.

The chain employs TRBV28 and TRBJ1-5; maybe TRBD1 (5 bases). Trimming pared 0 bases from V and 2 bases from J, leaving 14 bases between. From germline, CDR1 is MDHEN and CDR2 SYDVKM. The CDR3 is 17 amino acids. The CDR3 DNA reads TGTGCCAGCAGTTTATGGCGCGGGGGGGGAGGCAATCAGCCCCAGCATTTT. Encoded protein: CASSLWRGGGGNQPQHF.

A single count supports this clone. CDR3 amino acids: CASSPVSEQFF. The CDR3 DNA follows: TGTGCCAGCAGCCCCGTCAGTGAGCAGTTCTTC. This rearrangement joins TRBV7-9 to TRBJ2-1; D uncertain. Germline lookup yields CDR1 SEHNR and CDR2 FQNEAQ (reference sequence). Deletions cut 5 bases from V and 9 bases from J, with 8 bases between. The CDR3 length is 11 residues.

The chain recombines TRBV30 with TRBJ1-1; possible D gene TRBD1, 6 bases. Germline loops: CDR1 GTSNPN, CDR2 SVGIG (reference sequence). The V end was cut by 1 base, the J end by 1 base, with 7 bases between. The CDR3 consists of 13 residues. CDR3 amino acids: CAWSEGGNTEAFF. For the CDR3, the DNA is TGTGCCTGGAGTGAAGGGGGGAACACTGAAGCTTTCTTT.